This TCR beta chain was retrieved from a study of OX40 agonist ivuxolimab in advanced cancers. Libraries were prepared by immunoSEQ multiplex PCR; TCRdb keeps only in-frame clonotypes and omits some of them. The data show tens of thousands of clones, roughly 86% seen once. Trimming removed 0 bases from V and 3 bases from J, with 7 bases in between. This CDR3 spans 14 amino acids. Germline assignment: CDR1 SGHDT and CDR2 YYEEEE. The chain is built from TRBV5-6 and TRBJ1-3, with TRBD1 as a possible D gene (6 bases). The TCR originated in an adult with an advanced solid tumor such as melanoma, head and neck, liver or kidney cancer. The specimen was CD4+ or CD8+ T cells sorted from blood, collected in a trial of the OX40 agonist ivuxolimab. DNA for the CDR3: TGTGCCAGCAGCTTGGTACAGGGTGGAAACACCATATATTTT. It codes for CASSLVQGGNTIYF.